These 27 T cell receptor beta chains originate from one sample sequenced in a study of cytomegalovirus exposure and HLA in healthy donors. Primers for the PCR totalled 60 Vbeta and 13 Jbeta. Using immunoSEQ multiplex PCR, the repertoire was profiled, and TCRdb retains in-frame clones only, with some absent. Of some 130,000 clones listed, around three quarters are singletons. Material: PBMCs. The source is a man aged 30-40 years in good health.

CDR3 amino acids: CASIDRGYGYTF. The CDR3 bases are TGTGCCAGTATCGACAGGGGCTATGGCTACACCTTC. This rearrangement joins TRBV19 to TRBJ1-2, with 8 nucleotides matching TRBD1. The V and J ends lost 7 bases and 4 bases, in that order; junction bases with no gene match: 2. Germline CDR1 reads LNHDA; CDR2 reads SQIVND (reference sequence). The CDR3 is 12 amino acids.

This clone was recorded a few times. The V gene is TRBV9, the J gene TRBJ2-2, with 9 bases that match TRBD2. The junction had 9 bases not matched to a gene; V was cut back by 0 bases and J by 3 bases. CDR3 size: 18 residues. CDR1 and CDR2 from the germline V gene are SGDLS and YYNGEE. In nucleotides, the CDR3 is TGTGCCAGCAGCGTAGCTCTAGCGGGGAGGGCCCACACCGGGGAGCTGTTTTTT. This gives the protein CASSVALAGRAHTGELFF.

V and J are TRBV4-2 and TRBJ2-3; 10 nucleotides align to TRBD1. The germline CDR1 and CDR2 sequences are LGHNA and YNFKEQ. This CDR3 has 15 residues. V lost 1 base, J lost 4 bases, and 2 bases stayed unmatched. The CDR3 bases are TGTGCCAGCAGCCAAGCCGGGACAGGGGCAGATACGCAGTATTTT. It specifies CASSQAGTGADTQYF.

The chain combines TRBV19 with TRBJ2-7; perhaps TRBD1 as D (6 bases). Per germline, CDR1 LNHDA and CDR2 SQIVND (reference sequence). V lost 7 bases, J lost 2 bases, and 12 bases lay in between. This CDR3 is 13 amino acids long. Here the CDR3 reads CASIQGFTYEQYF. The CDR3 DNA is TGTGCCAGTATACAGGGATTTACCTACGAGCAGTACTTC.

This clone was seen more than once but under ten times. The CDR3 loop is CASSPYLDNEQFF. The CDR3, as DNA: TGTGCCAGCAGTCCGTACTTAGATAATGAGCAGTTCTTC. This chain joins TRBV27 and TRBJ2-1; D is uncertain. Trimming left V 5 bases short and J 7 bases short, with 12 bases between. This CDR3 spans 13 amino acids. CDR1 and CDR2 from the germline V gene are MNHEY and SMNVEV (reference sequence).

This clone turned up a few times. The chain is built from TRBV9 and TRBJ1-2, with 7 bases matching TRBD1. The germline gives CDR1 SGDLS, CDR2 YYNGEE. The CDR3 is made up of 13 amino acids. V was clipped by 4 bases and J by 8 bases; unmatched bases: 8. The CDR3 DNA reads as TGTGCCAGCAGCACGGGACAGCGTGTCGGCTACACCTTC. Translated: CASSTGQRVGYTF.

The chain links TRBV5-6 to TRBJ2-1, with 10 bases fitting TRBD2. Germline CDR1 reads SGHDT; CDR2 reads YYEEEE. The CDR3 sequence is 16 residues long. After removal of 0 bases from V and 7 bases from J, the junction contained 7 bases not matched to a gene. In DNA form, the CDR3 reads TGTGCCAGCAGCTTGGCTCTTAGCGGGAGGTTTAATGAGCAGTTCTTC. Translation: CASSLALSGRFNEQFF.

The J gene is TRBJ2-3, the V gene TRBV6-1, with a weak D call TRBD2 (5 bases). V was clipped by 8 bases and J by 10 bases, with 19 bases between them. Per the germline V gene, CDR1 is MNHNS and CDR2 is SASEGT. CDR3 length: 13 amino acids. This CDR3 is CASPRENAGPQYF. In nucleotides, the CDR3 is TGTGCCAGCCCAAGGGAGAACGCCGGTCCGCAGTATTTT.

J is TRBJ2-2 and V is TRBV6-5, with a possible D match to TRBD1 (6 bases). V was trimmed by 5 bases and J by 6 bases, leaving 13 bases between them. Germline CDR1 reads MNHEY; CDR2 reads SVGAGI. This CDR3 has 14 amino acids. Here the CDR3 DNA reads TGTGCCAGCAGTCAGGGGATTCGGGCCGGGGAGCTGTTTTTT. It is translated as CASSQGIRAGELFF.

The chain uses TRBV10-3 and TRBJ2-2; TRBD1 might be the D (6 bases). Germline V gene data show CDR1 as ENHRY and CDR2 as SYGVKD. Trimming took 4 bases from V and 1 from J, leaving 13 bases between them. The CDR3 contains 16 residues. CDR3 in DNA: TGTGCCATCAGTGGGGCCCGGGACAAGAACACCGGGGAGCTGTTTTTT. Residues: CAISGARDKNTGELFF.

This clone was seen a few times. This chain links TRBV6-1 with TRBJ1-3; possible D gene TRBD1, 5 bases. Germline V gene lookup returns CDR1 MNHNS and CDR2 SASEGT. The ends were cut back, 9 bases at V and 8 bases at J, with 14 bases in the middle. The CDR3 is made up of 12 amino acids. CDR3 in amino acids: CARGAGWDTIYF. In DNA, the CDR3 is TGTGCCAGAGGGGCCGGGTGGGACACCATATATTTT.

Points on this clone: One end of the junction fails to match germline, which may point to a read error. This chain links TRBV20-1 with TRBJ2-5; maybe TRBD2 (5 bases). Germline values: CDR1 DFQATT, CDR2 SNEGSKA (reference sequence). This CDR3 has 10 amino acids. In DNA form, the CDR3 reads TGCAGTGCCAGCGGCGAGACCCGGTACTTC. Encoded protein: CSASGETRYF.

The chain joins TRBV5-6 to TRBJ2-2; 8 bases are a match to TRBD1. The J segment lost 4 bases and the V segment lost 7 bases, leaving 12 bases of the junction unmatched. The CDR3 length is 16 residues. Per the germline V gene, CDR1 is SGHDT and CDR2 is YYEEEE. DNA for the CDR3: TGTGCCAGCTCCGCCCGGTGGACAGGGACCACCGGGGAGCTGTTTTTT. Translated, it gives CASSARWTGTTGELFF.

V and J are TRBV5-8 and TRBJ2-1, with 9 bases identical to TRBD2. The CDR3 length is 15 residues. J gave up 0 bases and V 5 bases, and 3 bases lay outside the gene matches. Germline-derived CDR1 and CDR2 are SGHTS and YDEGEE. The CDR3 nucleotides are TGTGCCAGCAGTCCGGGACTAGCCTCCTACAATGAGCAGTTCTTC. Translated: CASSPGLASYNEQFF.

The CDR3 sequence is CASSLRDRGEAFF. In nucleotides, the CDR3 is TGTGCCAGCAGCTTACGGGACAGGGGCGAGGCTTTCTTT. This sequence joins TRBV11-1 and TRBJ1-1; TRBD1 matches 10 bases. Germline V lookup: CDR1 SGHAT, CDR2 FQDESV (reference sequence). V shed 2 bases and J 11 bases; nucleotides not matched to a gene: 5. The CDR3 covers 13 residues.

On this clone itself: One end of the junction varies from germline; a read error may be responsible. This sequence joins TRBV7-9 and TRBJ2-2, with TRBD2 matching over 11 bases. The CDR3 covers 16 residues. From germline, CDR1 is SEHNR and CDR2 FQNEAQ (reference sequence). CDR3 loop: CSSSPTSGGHTGELFF. In DNA form, the CDR3 reads TGTTCCAGCAGCCCCACTAGCGGGGGCCACACCGGGGAGCTGTTTTTT.

The chain carries TRBV5-6 and TRBJ2-7; a possible D gene is TRBD1 (6 bases). V was cut by 0 bases and J by 6 bases, with 19 bases left in between. CDR3 length: 16 residues. Germline CDR1 and CDR2: SGHDT and YYEEEE. DNA for the CDR3: TGTGCCAGCAGCTTGGGGGGCCGGGTGGCAGGGGTCGAGCAGTACTTC. The encoded protein is CASSLGGRVAGVEQYF.

CDR3 sequence (DNA): TGTGCCAGCAGCTTAGGGGGGGTGAAAAATTATGGCTACACCTTC. Translation: CASSLGGVKNYGYTF. The V and J genes are TRBV7-3 and TRBJ1-2, with D maybe TRBD1 (5 bases). V was shortened by 2 bases and J by 5 bases, with 15 bases between the two germline ends. The CDR3 is 15 amino acids. CDR1 and CDR2 from the germline V gene are SGHTA and FQGTGA.

This clone was seen just once. The rearrangement uses TRBV10-2 and TRBJ2-1, with D possibly being TRBD2 (6 bases). Germline loops: CDR1 WSHSY, CDR2 SAAADI. There are 13 residues in the CDR3. The V end was cut by 6 bases, the J end by 10 bases, with 16 bases between. The CDR3 loop reads CASRGIGRDEQFF. CDR3 in DNA: TGCGCCAGCAGGGGGATCGGGAGAGACGAGCAGTTCTTC.

A note on this clone: One end of the junction is discordant with germline, which a read error may explain. The J gene is TRBJ2-1, the V gene TRBV25-1; weak D call: TRBD2 (5 bases). The CDR3 runs to 15 residues. Germline V gives CDR1 MGHDK, CDR2 SYGVNS. The CDR3 protein is CVSRRPTGSYNEQFF. The CDR3 DNA reads as TGTGTCAGCAGGAGGCCGACTGGATCCTACAATGAGCAGTTCTTC. The entire variable domain, with the rest obtained from reference TRBV25-1 and TRBJ2-1, is as follows: EADIYQTPRYLVIGTGKKITLECSQTMGHDKMYWYQQDPGMELHLIHYSYGVNSTEKGDLSSESTVSRIRTEHFPLTLESARPSHTSQYLCVSRRPTGSYNEQFFGPGTRLTVL.

The J gene is TRBJ2-7, the V gene TRBV28; no reliable D call. This CDR3 contains 15 residues. Trimming shortened V by 1 base and J by 0 bases, and 10 bases separated the two germline ends. Germline V lookup: CDR1 MDHEN, CDR2 SYDVKM. This CDR3 reads CASSLSAKSSYEQYF. Here the CDR3 DNA reads TGTGCCAGCAGTTTATCAGCGAAGAGCTCCTACGAGCAGTACTTC. The full variable domain, its missing parts supplied by reference TRBV28 and TRBJ2-7, is DVKVTQSSRYLVKRTGEKVFLECVQDMDHENMFWYRQDPGLGLRLIYFSYDVKMKEKGDIPEGYSVSREKKERFSLILESASTNQTSMYLCASSLSAKSSYEQYFGPGTRLTVT.

The rearrangement joins TRBV27 to TRBJ2-1; TRBD2 matches 13 bases. Germline V gene lookup returns CDR1 MNHEY and CDR2 SMNVEV (reference sequence). This CDR3 region has 14 residues. The V segment lost 7 bases and the J segment 8 bases; nucleotides outside the gene matches: 5. The CDR3 region has the DNA TGTGCCAGCAAACTAGCGGGAGGGCGGGATGAGCAGTTCTTC. Encoded protein: CASKLAGGRDEQFF.

The chain combines TRBV4-1 with TRBJ1-1; tentatively, D is TRBD1 (6 bases). CDR3 length: 14 amino acids. Germline lookup yields CDR1 MGHRA and CDR2 YSYEKL. The ends were cut back, 3 bases at V and 2 bases at J, with 10 bases in the middle. The chain's CDR3 is CASSQLDRNTEAFF. CDR3 nucleotide sequence: TGCGCCAGCAGCCAGTTGGACAGAAACACTGAAGCTTTCTTT.

This clone was observed a handful of times. The chain combines TRBV5-4 with TRBJ1-1; D unresolved. The CDR3 spans 15 residues. The germline CDR1 and CDR2 sequences are SGHNT and YYREEE (reference sequence). V lost 3 bases and J lost 1, with 13 bases in between. The CDR3 DNA is TGTGCCAGCAGCTCCGGACTGATTCCGAACACTGAAGCTTTCTTT. Residues: CASSSGLIPNTEAFF. Variable domain in full (rest from reference TRBV5-4 and TRBJ1-1): ETGVTQSPTHLIKTRGQQVTLRCSSQSGHNTVSWYQQALGQGPQFIFQYYREEENGRGNFPPRFSGLQFPNYSSELNVNALELDDSALYLCASSSGLIPNTEAFFGQGTRLTVV.

This clone was detected only a few times. The CDR3 nucleotides read TGTGCCAGCAGCCAGGGCCAGACCCGTTGGTACCAAGAGACCCAGTACTTC. The encoded protein is CASSQGQTRWYQETQYF. The chain recombines TRBV14 with TRBJ2-5; D gene uncertain. V was pared by 3 bases and J by 0 bases, with 17 bases between. The CDR3 extends over 17 amino acids. CDR1 SGHDN and CDR2 FVKESK come from the germline V gene.

The chain has TRBV11-2 and TRBJ2-1, with 12 nucleotides matching TRBD1. Germline trimming cut 5 bases from V and 8 bases from J; bases unmatched to any gene: 10. This CDR3 comprises 16 residues. Germline CDR1 reads SGHAT; CDR2 reads FQNNGV. In DNA, the CDR3 is TGTGCCAGCAGCAAGGGGGACAGGGGGCGCATCGATGAGCAGTTCTTC. This codes for CASSKGDRGRIDEQFF.

The V call is TRBV9, the J call TRBJ2-7; 7 positions agree with TRBD2. The J segment lost 3 bases and the V segment lost 1 base, leaving 7 bases of the junction unmatched. The CDR3 is 15 residues long. Germline CDR1 SGDLS, CDR2 YYNGEE. The CDR3 DNA sequence: TGTGCCAGCAGCGTATCGGGGGGAGTAGTCTACGAGCAGTACTTC. Its protein is CASSVSGGVVYEQYF.